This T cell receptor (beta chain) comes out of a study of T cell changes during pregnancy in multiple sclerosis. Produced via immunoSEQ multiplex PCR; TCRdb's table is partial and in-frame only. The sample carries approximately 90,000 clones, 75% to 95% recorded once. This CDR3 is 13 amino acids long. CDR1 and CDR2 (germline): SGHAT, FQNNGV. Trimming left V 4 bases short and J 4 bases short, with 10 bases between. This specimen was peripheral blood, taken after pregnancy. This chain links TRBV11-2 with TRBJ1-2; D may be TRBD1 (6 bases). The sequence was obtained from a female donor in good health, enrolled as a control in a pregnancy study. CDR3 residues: CASSSRQAYGYTF. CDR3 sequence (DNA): TGTGCCAGCAGCTCTAGACAGGCCTATGGCTACACCTTC.